These 20 T cell receptor beta chains were all obtained from the same sample, sequenced in a study of OX40 agonist ivuxolimab in advanced cancers. Sequencing was performed with immunoSEQ multiplex PCR; in TCRdb, only in-frame clones are kept and a portion is missing. Of 72,000 or so clones listed, about nine tenths are singletons. This specimen consisted of CD4+ or CD8+ T cells sorted from blood, obtained in a trial of the OX40 agonist ivuxolimab. The receptors stem from an adult with an advanced solid tumor such as melanoma, head and neck, liver or kidney cancer.

This chain links TRBV25-1 with TRBJ2-1; 12 bases fit TRBD1. The CDR3 runs 15 residues. The germline V gene has CDR1 MGHDK and CDR2 SYGVNS. Unmatched junction bases numbered 9, after V lost 8 bases and J lost 7 bases. CDR3 in DNA: TGTGCCAGCCGGGGGGCGGGACAGGGGGCTAATGAGCAGTTCTTC. Its protein is CASRGAGQGANEQFF. Filled out from reference TRBV25-1 and TRBJ2-1, the complete variable domain reads EADIYQTPRYLVIGTGKKITLECSQTMGHDKMYWYQQDPGMELHLIHYSYGVNSTEKGDLSSESTVSRIRTEHFPLTLESARPSHTSQYLCASRGAGQGANEQFFGPGTRLTVL.

This rearrangement joins TRBV2 to TRBJ1-1; D not resolved. Germline loops: CDR1 SNHLY, CDR2 FYNNEI. The CDR3 is 14 residues long. Trimming removed 3 bases from V and 0 bases from J, with 8 bases in between. DNA for the CDR3: TGTGCCAGCAGTGATTCAGACGTGAACACTGAAGCTTTCTTT. Encoded protein: CASSDSDVNTEAFF.

The chain links TRBV27 to TRBJ2-7; D is unclear. Germline V lookup: CDR1 MNHEY, CDR2 SMNVEV (reference sequence). The CDR3 is 16 amino acids. Trimming removed 6 bases at V and 4 bases at J, with 22 bases between. CDR3 in amino acids: CASSRLIGNILYEQYF. The CDR3, as DNA: TGTGCCAGCAGCCGACTCATTGGTAATATATTGTACGAGCAGTACTTC.

The J gene is TRBJ1-4, the V gene TRBV19, with D possibly matching TRBD1 (5 bases). Per germline, CDR1 LNHDA and CDR2 SQIVND (reference sequence). The CDR3 length is 13 residues. The V gene lost 8 bases and the J gene lost 5 bases, with 12 bases spanning the gap. CDR3 bases: TGTGCCAGTGGGAGGGGATGGAATGAAAAACTGTTTTTT. Encoded protein: CASGRGWNEKLFF.

The CDR3 DNA reads as TGTGCCAGCAGCTTACAAGGGGAGCTCGATGGCTACACCTTC. Translated: CASSLQGELDGYTF. The chain joins TRBV7-9 to TRBJ1-2, with a possible D match to TRBD1 (5 bases). The CDR3 extends over 14 amino acids. V shed 2 bases and J shed 6 bases, with 13 bases lying between them. Germline loops: CDR1 SEHNR, CDR2 FQNEAQ (reference sequence). Full variable domain (remainder filled in from reference TRBV7-9 and TRBJ1-2): DTGVSQNPRHKITKRGQNVTFRCDPISEHNRLYWYRQTLGQGPEFLTYFQNEAQLEKSRLLSDRFSAERPKGSFSTLEIQRTEQGDSAMYLCASSLQGELDGYTFGSGTRLTVV.

For the CDR3, the DNA is TGTGCCAGCAACGAGCAGTACTTC. It encodes CASNEQYF. The chain carries TRBV3-2 and TRBJ2-7. TRBV3-2 is a pseudogene locus. This CDR3 spans 8 amino acids.

The J gene is TRBJ2-3, the V gene TRBV6-5; no clear D gene. Trimming took off 5 bases at V and 7 bases at J, with 16 bases between the two ends. The V gene's germline CDR1 is MNHEY and CDR2 SVGAGI. The CDR3 sequence is 14 residues long. CDR3 sequence (DNA): TGTGCCAGCAGTCTCGCCGGACGGGCAAATACGCAGTATTTT. This codes for CASSLAGRANTQYF.

This clone was picked up one time. The rearrangement links TRBV29-1 to TRBJ2-3; 14 nucleotides agree with TRBD2. V trimming: 8 bases; J trimming: 6 bases; junction bases outside the gene matches: 7. The germline V gene encodes CDR1 SQVTM and CDR2 ANQGSEA. The CDR3 loop spans 14 amino acids. The CDR3: CSTGLAGGGDTQYF. CDR3 bases: TGCAGCACCGGACTAGCGGGAGGTGGCGATACGCAGTATTTT.

The V call is TRBV7-9, the J call TRBJ1-2, with D perhaps matching TRBD1 (5 bases). The V end was cut by 5 bases, the J end by 6 bases, with 19 bases between. The V gene's germline CDR1 is SEHNR and CDR2 FQNEAQ (reference sequence). This CDR3 region has 15 residues. For the CDR3, the DNA is TGTGCCAGCAGCCTTCAACAGGCTCGGTCCAATGGCTACACCTTC. Encoded protein: CASSLQQARSNGYTF.

The chain couples TRBV7-8 to TRBJ2-1, with TRBD2 as a possible D gene (5 bases). Trimming cost V 5 bases and J 0 bases, with 11 bases left between them. This CDR3 spans 15 amino acids. Germline CDR1 reads SGHVS; CDR2 reads FQNEAQ. The CDR3 nucleotides are TGTGCCAGCAGCCCCCGGAGGAACTCCTACAATGAGCAGTTCTTC. Translating gives CASSPRRNSYNEQFF.

The V call is TRBV7-9, the J call TRBJ2-6, with a weak D call TRBD2 (6 bases). Trimming shortened V by 8 bases and J by 1 base, and 12 bases separated the two germline ends. Germline assignment: CDR1 SEHNR and CDR2 FQNEAQ (reference sequence). The CDR3 is 15 amino acids. The CDR3 protein is CASYTGVSGANVLTF. CDR3 bases: TGTGCCAGCTATACGGGAGTATCTGGGGCCAACGTCCTGACTTTC.

The rearrangement links TRBV18 to TRBJ2-7; the D gene is possibly TRBD2 (6 bases). Germline assignment: CDR1 KGHSH and CDR2 LQKENI. The germline V and J ends were trimmed by 2 bases and 6 bases, with 20 bases remaining between them. The CDR3 spans 16 residues. CDR3 in amino acids: CASSPVRLTSKGEQYF. The CDR3 nucleotides are TGTGCCAGCTCACCAGTGAGGTTGACTAGTAAGGGCGAGCAGTACTTC.

This clone has a count of ten or more. The V and J genes are TRBV7-2 and TRBJ2-7; 11 positions agree with TRBD1. Germline V gives CDR1 SGHTA, CDR2 FQGNSA. Trimming at V came to 5 bases and at J to 7 bases, leaving 7 bases not matched to a gene. This CDR3 comprises 14 residues. The CDR3 protein is CASSPGQGGREQYF. CDR3 bases: TGTGCCAGCAGCCCGGGACAGGGGGGAAGGGAGCAGTACTTC.

The chain recombines TRBV10-2 with TRBJ2-7; a possible D gene is TRBD2 (6 bases). The CDR3 is made up of 14 amino acids. Germline CDR1 is WSHSY and CDR2 is SAAADI. The V end was cut by 2 bases, the J end by 7 bases, with 15 bases between. The CDR3 spells CASSETSSGREQYF. CDR3 sequence (DNA): TGCGCCAGCAGTGAGACGTCATCAGGGAGGGAGCAGTACTTC.

The chain joins TRBV29-1 to TRBJ2-7; D may be TRBD2 (6 bases). The ends were cut back, 5 bases at V and 5 bases at J, with 19 bases in the middle. The CDR3 is made up of 14 amino acids. CDR1 is SQVTM, CDR2 ANQGSEA, per germline. DNA for the CDR3: TGCAGCGTTTACCTCCGGGGGTGGGACCACGAGCAGTACTTC. Protein sequence: CSVYLRGWDHEQYF.

This chain links TRBV11-1 with TRBJ1-1, with 9 bases identical to TRBD1. Germline CDR1 SGHAT, CDR2 FQDESV (reference sequence). The V segment lost 4 bases and the J segment 7 bases; nucleotides outside the gene matches: 10. The CDR3 contains 15 residues. The CDR3 DNA reads as TGTGCCAGCAGCTACCGGACAGGGGCGAGAATTGAAGCTTTCTTT. The encoded protein is CASSYRTGARIEAFF.

This clone occurred once. The chain recombines TRBV28 with TRBJ2-7, with no clear D. The V and J ends lost 7 bases and 0 bases respectively, with 13 bases between them. This CDR3 region has 14 residues. CDR1 and CDR2 from the germline V gene are MDHEN and SYDVKM. The CDR3 is CASIGWGSSYEQYF. CDR3 DNA: TGTGCCAGCATAGGGTGGGGAAGCTCCTACGAGCAGTACTTC.

V gene TRBV5-4 combines with J gene TRBJ2-3, with a tentative D call TRBD2 (6 bases). Trimming cost V 0 bases and J 3 bases, with 11 bases left between them. The germline V gene has CDR1 SGHNT and CDR2 YYREEE (reference sequence). CDR3 size: 15 residues. The CDR3, as DNA: TGTGCCAGCAGCTTGGTCGGTCGGGGGACAGATACGCAGTATTTT. Its protein is CASSLVGRGTDTQYF.

The gene calls are TRBV28 and TRBJ1-3, with TRBD1 matching over 7 bases. CDR3 length equals 17 residues. In germline, CDR1 is MDHEN, CDR2 SYDVKM. Trimming removed 5 bases from V and 0 bases from J; junction bases left unmatched: 10. CDR3 nucleotide sequence: TGTGCCAGCAGTCGGGGACCGGGACAGATCTCTGGAAACACCATATATTTT. Amino acids: CASSRGPGQISGNTIYF.

The chain carries TRBV25-1 and TRBJ2-1; either TRBD1 or TRBD2 may fit D (5 bases each). There are 16 residues in the CDR3. V was cut by 2 bases and J by 1 base, with 12 bases left in between. Germline CDR1 MGHDK, CDR2 SYGVNS. The CDR3: CASSEIGAGSYNEQFF. The DNA of the CDR3 is TGTGCCAGCAGTGAAATCGGGGCAGGGTCCTACAATGAGCAGTTCTTC.